These T cell receptor beta chains were read from a single sample in a study of blood T cells in healthy people across ages. TCRdb ran MiXCR on the 5' RACE reads and lists one entry per CDR3 protein. The repertoire holds more than 700,000 distinct CDR3 sequences, with about half as singletons. The sample consisted of blood. These receptors came from an older man in good health. Both conserved end residues are trimmed from each CDR3. Each record gives: J gene, CDR3 length, V gene, CDR3 protein.

J gene: TRBJ2-7
CDR3 length: 15
V gene: TRBV20-1
CDR3 protein: SARDLVTSGSSYEQY

J gene: -
CDR3 length: 12
V gene: TRBV15
CDR3 protein: ATSILGSTYEQY

J gene: TRBJ1-5
CDR3 length: 12
V gene: TRBV7-8
CDR3 protein: ASSLAGTHQPQH

J gene: TRBJ2-1
CDR3 length: 11
V gene: TRBV2
CDR3 protein: ASSRTVFNEQF

J gene: TRBJ1-5
CDR3 length: 11
V gene: TRBV2
CDR3 protein: ASRRDDNQPQH

J gene: TRBJ2-6
CDR3 length: 14
V gene: TRBV12-3/TRBV12-4
CDR3 protein: ASSLRRLPGANVLT

J gene: TRBJ2-1
CDR3 length: 13
V gene: TRBV20-1
CDR3 protein: SAINAASGTNEQF

J gene: TRBJ2-7
CDR3 length: 14
V gene: TRBV21-1
CDR3 protein: ASSPRLAGTSYEQY

J gene: TRBJ1-5
CDR3 length: 12
V gene: TRBV9
CDR3 protein: ASSSQASNQPQH

J gene: TRBJ2-7
CDR3 length: 11
V gene: TRBV28
CDR3 protein: ASSPPPAGEQY

J gene: -
CDR3 length: 12
V gene: TRBV24-1
CDR3 protein: ATSYSGGLGTQY

J gene: TRBJ1-4
CDR3 length: 12
V gene: TRBV12-3/TRBV12-4
CDR3 protein: ASRESASNEKLF

J gene: -
CDR3 length: 13
V gene: TRBV6-2/TRBV6-3
CDR3 protein: ASSYAAEHSHEQY

J gene: TRBJ2-7
CDR3 length: 11
V gene: TRBV29-1
CDR3 protein: SVGRGGSYEQY

J gene: TRBJ2-5
CDR3 length: 13
V gene: TRBV5-1
CDR3 protein: ASSLEGTGHNEQY

J gene: TRBJ2-1
CDR3 length: 15
V gene: TRBV7-9
CDR3 protein: ASSLAIGLAGGHEQF

J gene: TRBJ2-6
CDR3 length: 15
V gene: TRBV4-2
CDR3 protein: ASSLTSGNSGANVLT

J gene: TRBJ2-7
CDR3 length: 13
V gene: TRBV2
CDR3 protein: ASSGASGRGYEQY

J gene: TRBJ1-2
CDR3 length: 10
V gene: TRBV12-3/TRBV12-4
CDR3 protein: ASRREGDGYT

J gene: TRBJ1-6
CDR3 length: 11
V gene: TRBV20-1
CDR3 protein: SAEGSYNSPLH

J gene: TRBJ2-7
CDR3 length: 13
V gene: TRBV5-5
CDR3 protein: ASSLEPAGDYEQY

J gene: TRBJ1-1
CDR3 length: 12
V gene: TRBV27
CDR3 protein: ASSPHGGGTEAF

J gene: TRBJ1-2
CDR3 length: 12
V gene: TRBV7-6
CDR3 protein: ASSLDGTGLSYT

J gene: TRBJ2-7
CDR3 length: 9
V gene: TRBV29-1
CDR3 protein: SAVRAYEQY

J gene: TRBJ2-3
CDR3 length: 14
V gene: TRBV4-3
CDR3 protein: ASSQDPARSTDTQY

J gene: TRBJ2-1
CDR3 length: 13
V gene: TRBV20-1
CDR3 protein: SAEGLAGGPYEQF

J gene: TRBJ1-5
CDR3 length: 14
V gene: TRBV9
CDR3 protein: ASSVGQGDSNQPQH

J gene: TRBJ2-3
CDR3 length: 12
V gene: TRBV20-1
CDR3 protein: SAPSGASTDTQY

J gene: TRBJ1-5
CDR3 length: 15
V gene: TRBV20-1
CDR3 protein: SARDVVQGVSNQPQH

J gene: TRBJ2-1
CDR3 length: 12
V gene: TRBV5-1
CDR3 protein: ASSLERGSGEQF

J gene: TRBJ2-7
CDR3 length: 11
V gene: TRBV20-1
CDR3 protein: SADGLANDEQY

J gene: TRBJ1-5
CDR3 length: 13
V gene: TRBV7-2
CDR3 protein: ASSLVAQGNQPQH

J gene: TRBJ2-1
CDR3 length: 10
V gene: TRBV7-2
CDR3 protein: ASRTEGHEQF

J gene: TRBJ2-5
CDR3 length: 11
V gene: TRBV20-1
CDR3 protein: SARWLLGETQY